The rows below give T cell receptor beta chains drawn from one sample of a study of shared clonotypes between healthy human individuals. TCRdb's copy holds only in-frame clones and misses some; the assay was immunoSEQ multiplex PCR. The sample includes about 2 million clones, 90% to 95% of them seen just once. The specimen was naive CD4+ T cells sorted from blood. The receptors were sampled from a man younger than 35 in good health. Both conserved end residues are part of each CDR3. Fields, in order: D gene, V gene, clone size, J gene, CDR3 DNA, CDR3 protein. A D gene is named only where the DNA matches it firmly. Size is omitted from some rows. Given values are once, few, many or a class for expanded clones.

d_gene: .; v_gene: TRBV18; abundance: .; j_gene: TRBJ1-2; CDR3nt: TGTGCCAGCTCACCACCGTTGGTGACCAGGGGCGGCTACACCTTC; CDR3aa: CASSPPLVTRGGYTF
d_gene: .; v_gene: TRBV7-2; abundance: .; j_gene: TRBJ2-7; CDR3nt: TGTGCCAGCAGCTTAGGTGGGACACCAGCAAGGGACTTC; CDR3aa: CASSLGGTPARDF
d_gene: .; v_gene: TRBV11-2; abundance: .; j_gene: TRBJ1-4; CDR3nt: TGTGCCAGCAGCTCCAAGACAGGACTCAGCGTTGCAACTAATGAAAAACTGTTTTTT; CDR3aa: CASSSKTGLSVATNEKLFF
d_gene: TRBD1; v_gene: TRBV6-5; abundance: once; j_gene: TRBJ1-2; CDR3nt: TGTGCCAGCAGTTCCCCGGGACAGGGGACATATGGCTACACCTTC; CDR3aa: CASSSPGQGTYGYTF
d_gene: .; v_gene: TRBV10-2; abundance: .; j_gene: TRBJ2-7; CDR3nt: TGCGCCAGCAAGGCCGGGGGCTCCTACGAGCAGTACTTC; CDR3aa: CASKAGGSYEQYF
d_gene: .; v_gene: TRBV6-5; abundance: .; j_gene: TRBJ2-3; CDR3nt: TGTGCCAGCAGAACTAATGTAGATACGCAGTATTTT; CDR3aa: CASRTNVDTQYF
d_gene: TRBD2; v_gene: TRBV11-2; abundance: .; j_gene: TRBJ2-5; CDR3nt: TGTGCCAGCGGGCGCCTAGCGGGGGCCGGATATCAAGAGACCCAGTACTTC; CDR3aa: CASGRLAGAGYQETQYF
d_gene: .; v_gene: TRBV6-4; abundance: .; j_gene: TRBJ1-1; CDR3nt: TGTGCCAGCAGTGCTACGCAGAACACTGAAGCTTTCTTT; CDR3aa: CASSATQNTEAFF
d_gene: .; v_gene: TRBV19; abundance: .; j_gene: TRBJ2-4; CDR3nt: TGTGCCAGTAAGGGCGGAGTAGCCAAAAACATTCAGTACTTC; CDR3aa: CASKGGVAKNIQYF
d_gene: .; v_gene: TRBV11-2; abundance: once; j_gene: TRBJ2-2; CDR3nt: TGTGCCAGCAACCAGGGGCGGAACACCGGGGAGCTGTTTTTT; CDR3aa: CASNQGRNTGELFF